The 23 T cell receptor beta chains given below trace back to one sample, sequenced in a study of T cell repertoires in cytomegalovirus infection. These TCRs' antigens remain unknown. Using its own MiXCR run on the reads, TCRdb lists one record per CDR3 protein. The sample holds 650,000 to 850,000 distinct CDR3 sequences, just under 30% seen once. The sequences come from cultured CD8+ T cells from PBMCs, collected from culture after CMV antigen stimulation. These receptors were taken from a human donor in good health (CMV status not recorded). Some clones in this sample may be carry-over from other donors' samples.

This clonotype was observed a handful of times. The rearrangement joins TRBV7-9 to TRBJ1-4, with D tentatively TRBD1 (6 bases). From germline, CDR1 is SEHNR and CDR2 FQNEAQ (reference sequence). V lost 3 bases to trimming and J lost 0 bases, with 11 bases between them. The CDR3 loop spans 16 amino acids. The DNA of the CDR3 is TGTGCCAGCAGCTTCGGACAGTTCGCAACTAATGAAAAACTGTTTTTT. The encoded protein is CASSFGQFATNEKLFF.

This clonotype has more than one count but fewer than ten. The chain combines TRBV4-3 with TRBJ2-1, with 8 bases that match TRBD2. The CDR3 has 16 residues. The junction had 5 bases not matched to a gene; V was cut back by 4 bases and J by 0 bases. Germline CDR1 reads LGHNA; CDR2 reads YSLEER. The CDR3: CASSRSTSDSYNEQFF. DNA of the CDR3: TGCGCCAGCAGCCGATCGACTAGCGACTCCTACAATGAGCAGTTCTTC.

This clonotype showed up many times. The J gene is TRBJ1-2, the V gene TRBV7-8; possible D gene TRBD1, 6 bases. Germline assignment: CDR1 SGHVS and CDR2 FQNEAQ. Trimming removed 5 bases from V and 4 bases from J, with 17 bases in between. This CDR3 has 15 residues. The CDR3 DNA is TGTGCCAGCAGCCCCACAGGGATTCCCCTCTATGGCTACACCTTC. Amino acid sequence: CASSPTGIPLYGYTF.

The rearrangement joins TRBV11-3 to TRBJ2-5; perhaps TRBD2 as D (5 bases). This CDR3 spans 15 amino acids. CDR1 and CDR2 (germline): SGHNT, YENEEA. V lost 1 base and J lost 1, with 10 bases in between. The CDR3, as DNA: TGTGCCAGCAGCTTAGTAACGGCGGGCCAAGAGACCCAGTACTTC. Protein product: CASSLVTAGQETQYF.

V usage is TRBV27 and J usage is TRBJ2-7; no clear D. The V and J ends lost 3 bases and 6 bases respectively, with 12 bases between them. The CDR3 has 13 residues. Germline CDR1 and CDR2: MNHEY and SMNVEV (reference sequence). The CDR3 sequence: CASSFSGRREQYF. The CDR3 coding sequence is TGTGCCAGCAGTTTTTCTGGAAGGCGCGAGCAGTACTTC.

This clonotype was counted between two and nine times. The DNA of the CDR3 is TGTGCCAGCAGCTTTGGGGTCTGGGAGCAGTTCTTC. It encodes CASSFGVWEQFF. This chain links TRBV7-9 with TRBJ2-1; D ambiguous. This CDR3 has 12 residues. In germline, CDR1 is SEHNR, CDR2 FQNEAQ (reference sequence). The V end was cut by 3 bases, the J end by 10 bases, with 10 bases between.

This clonotype was counted between two and nine times. The CDR3 DNA is TGTGCCAGCAGCCAGGACCGCGTGAGCACAGATACGCAGTATTTT. It specifies CASSQDRVSTDTQYF. The V call is TRBV14, the J call TRBJ2-3; D ambiguous. Trimming removed 3 bases from V and 0 bases from J, with 10 bases in between. The CDR3 is made up of 15 amino acids. Per germline, CDR1 SGHDN and CDR2 FVKESK.

This clonotype was seen just once. The chain uses TRBV6-2 or TRBV6-3 and TRBJ2-7; maybe TRBD1 (5 bases). Trimming removed 0 bases at V and 2 bases at J, with 17 bases between. Germline CDR1 and CDR2: MNHEY and SVGEGT. This CDR3 region has 17 residues. The CDR3 nucleotides read TGTGCCAGCAGTTACTCGAACTCCCAGGGTTGGACCTACGAGCAGTACGTC. Amino acids: CASSYSNSQGWTYEQYV.

This clonotype showed up just a few times. This chain links TRBV7-2 with TRBJ2-7; possible D gene TRBD2, 5 bases. The CDR3 extends over 15 amino acids. V was trimmed by 1 base and J by 4 bases, leaving 14 bases between them. The V gene's germline CDR1 is SGHTA and CDR2 FQGNSA. Written as DNA, the CDR3 is TGTGCCAGCAGCTTAGAGCGGAGTCCACGGTACGAGCAGTACTTC. Residues: CASSLERSPRYEQYF.

This clonotype occurred many times. The CDR3: CASSFARGPYEQYV. Here the CDR3 DNA reads TGTGCCAGCAGCTTCGCCAGGGGCCCTTACGAGCAGTACGTC. The chain is built from TRBV7-9 and TRBJ2-7, with D possibly TRBD1 on 6 matching bases. The V gene's germline CDR1 is SEHNR and CDR2 FQNEAQ (reference sequence). V was pared by 3 bases and J by 4 bases, with 13 bases between. The CDR3 contains 14 residues.

This chain connects TRBV20-1 to TRBJ2-7; 8 nucleotides match TRBD1. Germline loops: CDR1 DFQATT, CDR2 SNEGSKA (reference sequence). The CDR3 runs to 13 residues. The trim removed 4 bases at V and 3 bases at J, leaving 5 bases unmatched. The CDR3 reads CSAKGTGHYEQYV. The DNA of the CDR3 is TGCAGTGCTAAAGGGACAGGACACTACGAGCAGTACGTC.

This clonotype was counted a few times. The chain uses TRBV29-1 and TRBJ1-2; D is possibly TRBD1 (5 bases). The CDR3 totals 14 residues. The germline CDR1 and CDR2 sequences are SQVTM and ANQGSEA. V dropped 0 bases and J dropped 7 bases, with 15 bases sitting between them. The CDR3 reads CSVEDFSGRGGYTF. The CDR3 nucleotides read TGCAGCGTTGAAGATTTTTCGGGGAGGGGTGGCTACACCTTC.

The rearrangement joins TRBV4-1 to TRBJ1-2, with a tentative D call TRBD1 (6 bases). The V gene lost 0 bases and the J gene lost 4 bases, with 12 bases spanning the gap. Germline V gene lookup returns CDR1 MGHRA and CDR2 YSYEKL. The CDR3 length is 15 residues. The CDR3 region has the DNA TGCGCCAGCAGCCAAGATCGACAGGAGGCCTATGGCTACACCTTC. Protein: CASSQDRQEAYGYTF.

The sample holds one count of this clonotype. The gene calls are TRBV29-1 and TRBJ1-1; 9 positions agree with TRBD1. From germline, CDR1 is SQVTM and CDR2 ANQGSEA. V lost 7 bases and J lost 1; bases outside the gene matches: 4. This CDR3 has 13 residues. Written as DNA, the CDR3 is TGCAGCGCCCCGGACAGGGGGAACACTGAAGCTTTCTTT. Its protein product is CSAPDRGNTEAFF.

This clonotype has a handful of counts. For the CDR3, the DNA is TGCGCCAGCAGCCAAGATGGTCTAGCGGGGGCCCCGTGGGATGAGCAGTTCTTC. This codes for CASSQDGLAGAPWDEQFF. The chain recombines TRBV4-3 with TRBJ2-1; 10 nucleotides align to TRBD2. V shed 0 bases and J 8 bases; nucleotides not matched to a gene: 13. The CDR3 has 18 residues. The germline CDR1 and CDR2 sequences are LGHNA and YSLEER.

The sample holds a few counts of this clonotype. The chain joins TRBV19 to TRBJ2-1, with D possibly matching TRBD2 (6 bases). There are 15 residues in the CDR3. Germline V gives CDR1 LNHDA, CDR2 SQIVND (reference sequence). Trimming took off 5 bases at V and 3 bases at J, with 14 bases between the two ends. The CDR3 reads CASSHQEGYYNEQFF. The DNA of the CDR3 is TGTGCCAGTAGTCACCAGGAGGGCTACTACAATGAGCAGTTCTTC.

This chain joins TRBV15 and TRBJ1-1, with D tentatively TRBD1 (5 bases). V was pared by 4 bases and J by 4 bases, with 10 bases between. CDR3 length equals 13 residues. Germline loops: CDR1 LNHNV, CDR2 YYDKDF (reference sequence). The CDR3 loop reads CATSMFGGTEAFF. Here the CDR3 DNA reads TGTGCCACCAGCATGTTCGGGGGCACTGAAGCTTTCTTT.

Only a few counts were recorded for this clonotype. The rearrangement links TRBV27 to TRBJ2-7, with D uncertain. Per germline, CDR1 MNHEY and CDR2 SMNVEV (reference sequence). This CDR3 has 15 amino acids. Trimming shortened V by 0 bases and J by 0 bases, and 9 bases separated the two germline ends. The CDR3 DNA sequence: TGTGCCAGCAGTTTATCGTTGGGGATCTCCTACGAGCAGTACTTC. Residues: CASSLSLGISYEQYF.

This sequence joins TRBV12-5 and TRBJ2-7; possible D gene TRBD1, 6 bases. The CDR3 spans 15 residues. Trimming pared 0 bases from V and 0 bases from J, leaving 9 bases between. CDR1 LGHNT and CDR2 FRNRAP come from the germline V gene. The CDR3 loop reads CASGLVQGSSYEQYF. The CDR3 DNA reads TGTGCTAGTGGTTTGGTTCAGGGGAGCTCCTACGAGCAGTACTTC.

The V call is TRBV7-9, the J call TRBJ1-2, with D possibly matching TRBD1 (6 bases). The V end was cut by 2 bases, the J end by 6 bases, with 10 bases between. CDR1 is SEHNR and CDR2 is FQNEAQ in the germline V gene (reference sequence). The CDR3 is 13 amino acids. The CDR3 region is CASSLYRVDGYTF. The CDR3 bases are TGTGCCAGCAGCTTATACAGGGTGGATGGCTACACCTTC.

This clonotype was counted at least ten times. The rearrangement links TRBV7-6 to TRBJ2-2, with D possibly being TRBD1 (6 bases). CDR1 is SGHVS and CDR2 is FNYEAQ in the germline V gene. Trimming removed 3 bases from V and 1 base from J, with 12 bases in between. The CDR3 length is 16 residues. The CDR3 protein is CASSFVGGRNTGELFF. The CDR3 region has the DNA TGTGCCAGCAGCTTTGTAGGGGGTCGGAACACCGGGGAGCTGTTTTTT.

This rearrangement joins TRBV5-1 to TRBJ2-7; 13 bases line up with TRBD2. CDR1 and CDR2 from the germline V gene are SGHRS and YFSETQ. The CDR3 totals 15 residues. Germline trimming cut 2 bases from V and 5 bases from J; bases unmatched to any gene: 4. CDR3 nucleotides: TGCGCCAGCAGCTTTGGGACTAGCGGGATCAACGAGCAGTACTTC. Translation gives CASSFGTSGINEQYF.

There are a few counts of this clonotype. The rearrangement links TRBV20-1 to TRBJ1-2; D ambiguous. Germline lookup yields CDR1 DFQATT and CDR2 SNEGSKA (reference sequence). The CDR3 contains 14 residues. The ends were cut back, 0 bases at V and 4 bases at J, with 12 bases in the middle. The DNA of the CDR3 is TGCAGTGCTAGAGATGGGCAGATTGTCTATGGCTACACCTTC. This encodes CSARDGQIVYGYTF.